What follows are 19 T cell receptor beta chains derived from one specimen sequenced in a study of Graves' ophthalmopathy and Graves' hyperthyroidism. RNA transcripts served as template for amplifying TCR beta CDR3 sequences. The first-round RT-PCR employed HTBI primers together with the Qiagen OneStep RT-PCR kit. A multiplex PCR was then performed as the second round. TCRdb ran MiXCR on the multiplex PCR reads and lists one entry per CDR3 protein. The sample holds some 1.1 million distinct CDR3 sequences, less than 45% seen once. Source material: peripheral blood or thyroid tissue (not recorded which). All receptors come from an adult man with Graves' hyperthyroidism.

The chain has TRBV19 and TRBJ1-2; D not certain. Germline assignment: CDR1 LNHDA and CDR2 SQIVND (reference sequence). The CDR3 length is 15 residues. Between the trimmed V and J ends, which lost 4 bases and 6 bases, there was a span of 18 bases. The CDR3 nucleotides are TGTGCCAGTAGTAGACGGGCACCCGACTCGGATGGCTACACCTTC. Protein product: CASSRRAPDSDGYTF.

This clonotype has at least ten counts. The chain joins TRBV2 to TRBJ2-5, with 12 positions matching TRBD1. The CDR3 runs to 17 residues. Germline V gene sequence: CDR1 SNHLY, CDR2 FYNNEI. Losses at the gene ends were 6 bases for V and 4 bases for J; bases not matched to a gene: 12. The CDR3 sequence is CASRKGQGAHQAETQYF. The CDR3 region has the DNA TGTGCCAGCAGGAAGGGACAGGGGGCGCATCAGGCAGAGACCCAGTACTTC.

This chain joins TRBV7-9 and TRBJ1-3; maybe TRBD1 (6 bases). This CDR3 has 15 amino acids. Germline CDR1 SEHNR, CDR2 FQNEAQ (reference sequence). Between the trimmed V and J ends, which lost 4 bases and 1 base, there was a span of 11 bases. CDR3 protein: CASSSQQGSGNTIYF. The CDR3 nucleotides read TGTGCCAGCAGCTCGCAACAGGGTTCTGGAAACACCATATATTTT.

At least ten counts were recorded for this clonotype. The chain has TRBV9 and TRBJ1-2; 7 bases are a match to TRBD1. With V trimmed by 0 bases and J by 5 bases, 4 bases remained unmatched. This CDR3 contains 14 residues. Germline V gene lookup returns CDR1 SGDLS and CDR2 YYNGEE. The CDR3 DNA reads as TGTGCCAGCAGCGTAGGGGACAGCAGATATGGCTACACCTTC. Translated, it gives CASSVGDSRYGYTF. Full variable domain (outside the CDR3, taken from reference TRBV9 and TRBJ1-2): DSGVTQTPKHLITATGQRVTLRCSPRSGDLSVYWYQQSLDQGLQFLIQYYNGEERAKGNILERFSAQQFPDLHSELNLSSLELGDSALYFCASSVGDSRYGYTFGSGTRLTVV.

The CDR3 sequence is CAISGGQRYNSPLHF. The CDR3, as DNA: TGTGCCATCAGCGGGGGCCAGCGCTATAATTCACCCCTCCACTTT. The chain is built from TRBV10-3 and TRBJ1-6; the D gene is possibly TRBD1 (6 bases). This CDR3 is 15 amino acids long. Looked up from germline, CDR1 is ENHRY and CDR2 is SYGVKD. Trimming removed 6 bases at V and 3 bases at J, with 12 bases between.

This clonotype was seen a single time. The chain couples TRBV24-1 to TRBJ1-1; D not certain. The ends were cut back, 6 bases at V and 4 bases at J, with 11 bases in the middle. The CDR3 totals 13 residues. Germline CDR1 and CDR2: KGHDR and SFDVKD. This CDR3 is CATSLWVGTEAFF. The CDR3 DNA reads TGTGCCACCAGTTTATGGGTTGGCACTGAAGCTTTCTTT.

A word on this clonotype: Being one base from a much bigger clone, this may be a read error. The V call is TRBV20-1, the J call TRBJ2-5, with D possibly TRBD2 on 6 matching bases. The CDR3 covers 15 residues. CDR1 and CDR2 from the germline V gene are DFQATT and SNEGSKA (reference sequence). V lost 3 bases and J 5 bases, leaving 19 bases between the germline ends. CDR3 region: CSASSGGHGPETQYF. DNA of the CDR3: TGCAGTGCTAGTAGCGGCGGCCACGGTCCGGAGACCCAGTACTTC.

This clonotype occurred many times. The chain carries TRBV29-1 and TRBJ1-2; D remains unclear. The CDR3 totals 14 residues. CDR1 SQVTM and CDR2 ANQGSEA come from the germline V gene. V lost 7 bases and J lost 4, with 19 bases in between. CDR3 in amino acids: CSARVGVPSYGYTF. For the CDR3, the DNA is TGCAGCGCCCGAGTCGGGGTCCCTAGCTATGGCTACACCTTC. The whole variable domain, filled in from reference TRBV29-1 and TRBJ1-2, reads SAVISQKPSRDICQRGTSLTIQCQVDSQVTMMFWYRQQPGQSLTLIATANQGSEATYESGFVIDKFPISRPNLTFSTLTVSNMSPEDSSIYLCSARVGVPSYGYTFGSGTRLTVV.

In this sample, this clonotype turned up many times. This chain joins TRBV14 and TRBJ1-6; TRBD1 might be the D (6 bases). Germline loops: CDR1 SGHDN, CDR2 FVKESK. The CDR3 runs 14 residues. Trimming removed 5 bases from V and 9 bases from J, with 14 bases in between. CDR3 nucleotide sequence: TGTGCCAGCAGCACTACAGGGTTGGCTTCACCCCTCCACTTT. It codes for CASSTTGLASPLHF.

Many counts were recorded for this clonotype. V usage is TRBV6-6 and J usage is TRBJ2-7, with 8 bases lining up with TRBD1. The ends lost 8 bases at V and 2 bases at J; junction bases unmatched: 11. CDR3 length: 15 residues. Germline V gene data show CDR1 as MNHNY and CDR2 as SVGAGI (reference sequence). CDR3 protein: CASFPIPTGAYEQYF. In DNA, the CDR3 is TGTGCCAGCTTCCCGATCCCGACAGGGGCCTACGAGCAGTACTTC.

This clonotype has a count of ten or more. This rearrangement joins TRBV10-2 to TRBJ1-1; tentative D call: TRBD1 (5 bases). This CDR3 contains 15 residues. Germline values: CDR1 WSHSY, CDR2 SAAADI. Between the trimmed V and J ends, which lost 2 bases and 0 bases, there was a span of 10 bases. This CDR3 reads CASSEGGRMNTEAFF. The CDR3 DNA sequence: TGCGCCAGCAGTGAGGGGGGGAGAATGAACACTGAAGCTTTCTTT.

This chain joins TRBV9 and TRBJ2-2, with D unresolved. CDR1 and CDR2 from the germline V gene are SGDLS and YYNGEE. The CDR3 runs 16 residues. The V end lost 0 bases, the J end lost 7 bases, and 16 bases lay between the germline ends. The CDR3: CASSVAGVSIFGELFF. The CDR3 nucleotides read TGTGCCAGCAGCGTAGCTGGGGTTTCTATTTTCGGGGAGCTGTTTTTT.

Turning to this clonotype: A read error is possible here, since a much larger clone lies one base away. The chain uses TRBV7-8 and TRBJ2-2; weak D call: TRBD1 (5 bases). CDR1 and CDR2 from the germline V gene are SGHVS and FQNEAQ. This CDR3 region has 15 residues. The CDR3 loop reads CTSSFQGMGTGELFF. The CDR3 nucleotides are TGTACCAGCAGCTTCCAGGGTATGGGCACCGGGGAGCTGTTTTTT. The full variable domain, rest sourced from reference TRBV7-8 and TRBJ2-2, is GAGVSQSPRYKVAKRGQDVALRCDPISGHVSLFWYQQALGQGPEFLTYFQNEAQLDKSGLPSDRFFAERPEGSVSTLKIQRTQQEDSAVYLCTSSFQGMGTGELFFGEGSRLTVL.

This chain joins TRBV5-5 and TRBJ1-2, with D hard to call. V was shortened by 4 bases and J by 6 bases, with 19 bases between the two germline ends. The CDR3 sequence is 15 residues long. The germline V gene has CDR1 SGHKS and CDR2 YYEKEE (reference sequence). The CDR3, as DNA: TGTGCCAGCAGCCAAGATGGATCGGGGTGGGATGGCTACACCTTC. Translating gives CASSQDGSGWDGYTF.

This chain connects TRBV11-2 to TRBJ2-3; D might be TRBD2 (5 bases). This CDR3 comprises 15 residues. Germline-derived CDR1 and CDR2 are SGHAT and FQNNGV. Deletions cut 0 bases from V and 1 base from J, with 8 bases between. The CDR3 DNA reads as TGTGCCAGCAGCTTAGATGGTAGCGGCACAGATACGCAGTATTTT. It yields the protein CASSLDGSGTDTQYF.

This clonotype came up many times. The chain uses TRBV19 and TRBJ1-5; D possibly corresponds to TRBD1 (6 bases). Trimming shortened V by 4 bases and J by 7 bases, and 20 bases separated the two germline ends. Germline CDR1 and CDR2: LNHDA and SQIVND (reference sequence). There are 16 residues in the CDR3. The CDR3 nucleotides read TGTGCCAGTAGTACGAGGGGGGAGGGGTCTCGGCAGCCCCAGCATTTT. The encoded protein is CASSTRGEGSRQPQHF.

As concerns this clonotype: A read error is possible here, since a much larger clone lies one base away. The chain employs TRBV2 and TRBJ2-7; D not resolved. Germline assignment: CDR1 SNHLY and CDR2 FYNNEI. The CDR3 covers 13 residues. Between the trimmed V and J ends, which lost 2 bases and 3 bases, there was a span of 8 bases. The DNA of the CDR3 is TGTGCCAGCAGTGAATATCCGGTCTACGAGCAGTACTTC. Translation gives CASSEYPVYEQYF.

A single count supports this clonotype. One end of the junction fails to match germline, which may point to a read error. As DNA, the CDR3 is TGCGCCAGCAGCCAAGACAGGCGGCTTGGAAACACCATATATTTT. It is translated as CASSQDRRLGNTIYF. The chain uses TRBV7-2 and TRBJ1-3; tentative D call: TRBD1 (6 bases). Germline assignment: CDR1 SGHTA and CDR2 FQGNSA. This CDR3 is built from 15 residues.

Note on this clonotype: One end of the junction does not line up with germline, which may come from a read error. The gene calls are TRBV6-5 and TRBJ2-5; TRBD2 aligns across 9 bases. CDR1 and CDR2 from the germline V gene are MNHEY and SVGAGI. There are 18 residues in the CDR3. The CDR3 bases are TGTGCCAGCAGTTACGTGTTCAGGAGCGGGAGGTCCCAAGGGACCCAGTACTTC. This sequence encodes CASSYVFRSGRSQGTQYF.